This TCR beta chain was documented in a study of control samples from healthy donors and cancer patients. Clones were sequenced by immunoSEQ multiplex PCR, and TCRdb holds only the in-frame ones, with some missing. The top ten hold around 1% of the sample, which has some 90,000 clones, 80% to 95% seen once. V dropped 3 bases and J dropped 2; count of bases not matched to a gene: 3. The CDR3 loop spans 15 amino acids. Looked up from germline, CDR1 is SNHLY and CDR2 is FYNNEI. V usage is TRBV2 and J usage is TRBJ1-5, with 8 positions matching TRBD1. This receptor was obtained from a woman aged 25 to 39 in good health. The specimen sequenced was blood. The CDR3 is CASSEGGQGNQPQHF. CDR3 coding DNA: TGTGCCAGCAGTGAGGGGGGACAGGGCAATCAGCCCCAGCATTTT.